A single sample is the source of the 10 T cell receptor beta chains below, sequenced in a study of T-cell memory formation after mild COVID-19. TCRdb re-analysed the 5' RACE reads in MiXCR, keeping a single row per CDR3 protein. The sample yields about 150,000 distinct CDR3 sequences, approximately 25% seen once. Source material: PBMCs or a T cell subset sorted from them (not recorded which). These receptors came from an adult woman who had mild COVID-19 (a few samples of this study predate the infection). Cell type and time point are not known.

This clonotype was counted only a few times. The rearrangement uses TRBV5-5 and TRBJ1-5; weak D call: TRBD1 (6 bases). The V end was cut by 3 bases, the J end by 0 bases, with 25 bases between. The CDR3 contains 20 residues. Germline CDR1 reads SGHKS; CDR2 reads YYEKEE (reference sequence). The chain's CDR3 is CASSSGGDRGGRPSNQPQHF. DNA for the CDR3: TGTGCCAGCAGCTCTGGAGGCGATAGGGGGGGCCGACCTAGCAATCAGCCCCAGCATTTT.

This clonotype showed up just a few times. The rearrangement joins TRBV15 to TRBJ2-1; 11 bases line up with TRBD2. The CDR3 covers 15 residues. With 4 bases clipped from V and 7 bases from J, the junction kept 6 bases outside the gene matches. Germline values: CDR1 LNHNV, CDR2 YYDKDF (reference sequence). CDR3 protein: CATSTLAGGLNEQFF. The CDR3 nucleotides read TGTGCCACCAGCACCTTAGCGGGAGGGCTGAATGAGCAGTTCTTC. The full variable domain, in which reference TRBV15 and TRBJ2-1 provide the parts outside the CDR3, is DAMVIQNPRYQVTQFGKPVTLSCSQTLNHNVMYWYQQKSSQAPKLLFHYYDKDFNNEADTPDNFQSRRPNTSFCFLDIRSPGLGDTAMYLCATSTLAGGLNEQFFGPGTRLTVL.

The chain links TRBV20-1 to TRBJ1-1; D not resolved. With 0 bases removed from V and 1 base from J, the gap between germline ends came to 6 bases. The CDR3 has 13 residues. Looked up from germline, CDR1 is DFQATT and CDR2 is SNEGSKA (reference sequence). CDR3 bases: TGCAGTGCTAGAGACTCTGGGAACACTGAAGCTTTCTTT. It yields the protein CSARDSGNTEAFF.

V is TRBV30 and J is TRBJ2-1; no definite D call. The V end lost 7 bases, the J end lost 10 bases, and 14 bases lay between the germline ends. The CDR3 is 11 residues long. CDR1 GTSNPN and CDR2 SVGIG come from the germline V gene (reference sequence). The DNA of the CDR3 is TGTGCCTTGAAAGGCGTCCGGGAGCAGTTCTTC. Translation gives CALKGVREQFF. Filled out from reference TRBV30 and TRBJ2-1, the complete variable domain reads SQTIHQWPATLVQPVGSPLSLECTVEGTSNPNLYWYRQAAGRGLQLLFYSVGIGQISSEVPQNLSASRPQDRQFILSSKKLLLSDSGFYLCALKGVREQFFGPGTRLTVL.

The chain recombines TRBV12-3 or TRBV12-4 with TRBJ2-3; 11 bases agree with TRBD2. This CDR3 comprises 15 residues. The V gene end was trimmed by 4 bases and the J gene end by 7 bases; junction bases not matched to a gene: 7. CDR3 region: CASSYGTSGANTQYF. The CDR3 DNA is TGTGCCAGCAGTTATGGGACTAGCGGCGCCAATACGCAGTATTTT.

The chain is built from TRBV6-1 and TRBJ1-6; possible D gene TRBD1, 5 bases. The CDR3 covers 17 residues. V lost 2 bases to trimming and J lost 7 bases, with 18 bases between them. The germline V gene has CDR1 MNHNS and CDR2 SASEGT. CDR3 sequence (DNA): TGTGCCAGCAGTGAATTCCTTCTGACAGATTTAAATTCACCCCTCCACTTT. This translates into CASSEFLLTDLNSPLHF.

The chain combines TRBV27 with TRBJ1-5; 9 nucleotides agree with TRBD1. From germline, CDR1 is MNHEY and CDR2 SMNVEV (reference sequence). The J segment lost 4 bases and the V segment lost 6 bases, leaving 4 bases of the junction unmatched. The CDR3 extends over 14 amino acids. The CDR3 here is CASSEGQGNQPQHF. In nucleotides, the CDR3 is TGTGCCAGCAGCGAGGGACAGGGAAATCAGCCCCAGCATTTT.

This clonotype was counted between two and nine times. This sequence joins TRBV27 and TRBJ1-2, with D tentatively TRBD1 (5 bases). Germline assignment: CDR1 MNHEY and CDR2 SMNVEV (reference sequence). CDR3 length: 15 residues. The V end lost 3 bases, the J end lost 7 bases, and 18 bases lay between the germline ends. CDR3 amino acids: CASSFQPSGLGGYTF. DNA of the CDR3: TGTGCCAGCAGTTTCCAACCGTCGGGACTGGGTGGCTACACCTTC.

This clonotype appeared once. This rearrangement joins TRBV24-1 to TRBJ1-3; D unresolved. The V end lost 5 bases, the J end lost 3 bases, and 4 bases lay between the germline ends. Germline V gene data show CDR1 as KGHDR and CDR2 as SFDVKD. This CDR3 is 12 amino acids long. The CDR3 DNA follows: TGTGCCACCAGTGCCGATGGAAACACCATATATTTT. Translated: CATSADGNTIYF.

In this sample, this clonotype turned up a few times. The rearrangement joins TRBV19 to TRBJ1-2; 9 nucleotides align to TRBD1. V dropped 6 bases and J dropped 6; count of bases not matched to a gene: 8. The CDR3 is 14 amino acids. Germline V gives CDR1 LNHDA, CDR2 SQIVND (reference sequence). The CDR3 sequence is CASSTTGTGNGYTF. The CDR3 nucleotides read TGTGCCAGTAGCACAACCGGGACAGGGAATGGCTACACCTTC.